The 16 T cell receptor beta chains listed next were all sequenced from one sample in a study of blood T cell repertoires in COVID-19. Assay: immunoSEQ multiplex PCR; the TCRdb copy retains only in-frame clones and omits some. The data contain 150,000 or so clones, approximately 81% of them singletons. The material sequenced was PBMCs or T cells enriched from blood (not recorded which). The receptors stem from a woman between 35 and 50 years old with acute COVID-19.

The chain couples TRBV7-9 to TRBJ2-2; 10 nucleotides match TRBD1. V was pared by 5 bases and J by 4 bases, with 13 bases of the junction left unmatched. Per germline, CDR1 SEHNR and CDR2 FQNEAQ (reference sequence). The CDR3 is made up of 18 amino acids. The CDR3 nucleotides read TGTGCCAGCAGCGTGCGAAGTGGGGGACAGGGGCTCACCGGGGAGCTGTTTTTT. It specifies CASSVRSGGQGLTGELFF.

This clone was counted a few times. The sample holds other DNA sequences that translate to the same CDR3. The CDR3 is CASSIGTGTYEQYF. Here the CDR3 DNA reads TGTGCCAGTAGTATAGGGACTGGGACCTACGAGCAGTACTTC. The chain is built from TRBV19 and TRBJ2-7; D perhaps matches TRBD2 (5 bases). V was trimmed by 1 base and J by 2 bases, leaving 9 bases between them. The length of the CDR3 is 14 residues. Germline V lookup: CDR1 LNHDA, CDR2 SQIVND (reference sequence). Together with reference TRBV19 and TRBJ2-7, the CDR3 gives the full variable domain: DGGITQSPKYLFRKEGQNVTLSCEQNLNHDAMYWYRQDPGQGLRLIYYSQIVNDFQKGDIAEGYSVSREKKESFPLTVTSAQKNPTAFYLCASSIGTGTYEQYFGPGTRLTVT.

The chain couples TRBV5-6 to TRBJ1-2, with 8 bases fitting TRBD1. The ends lost 4 bases at V and 4 bases at J; junction bases unmatched: 12. Germline values: CDR1 SGHDT, CDR2 YYEEEE. The CDR3 has 16 amino acids. DNA of the CDR3: TGTGCCAGCAGCCTTGGACAGGGCCCAGCCTCCTATGGCTACACCTTC. It codes for CASSLGQGPASYGYTF.

V gene TRBV5-1 combines with J gene TRBJ2-3; D is uncertain. Deletions cut 1 base from V and 4 bases from J, with 16 bases between. This CDR3 is built from 16 residues. Looked up from germline, CDR1 is SGHRS and CDR2 is YFSETQ. As DNA, the CDR3 is TGCGCCAGCAGCTTGAGCCTAAGTTTAGGAGCAGATACGCAGTATTTT. The encoded protein is CASSLSLSLGADTQYF.

As concerns this clone: Different DNA sequences within this sample yield the same CDR3. The chain links TRBV9 to TRBJ2-2; 7 nucleotides match TRBD2. After removal of 0 bases from V and 4 bases from J, the junction contained 3 bases not matched to a gene. Germline V gives CDR1 SGDLS, CDR2 YYNGEE. This CDR3 spans 15 amino acids. In DNA form, the CDR3 reads TGTGCCAGCAGCGTAGGAGGACTAGGCACCGGGGAGCTGTTTTTT. Protein sequence: CASSVGGLGTGELFF.

This sequence joins TRBV3-1 (or the pseudogene TRBV3-2) and TRBJ2-5, with a possible D match to TRBD2 (5 bases). V lost 1 base and J lost 5, with 11 bases in between. CDR1 is LGHDT and CDR2 is YNNKEL in the germline V gene (reference sequence). This CDR3 region has 14 residues. The CDR3 loop reads CASSQVGRGETQYF. The CDR3, as DNA: TGTGCCAGCAGCCAAGTCGGGCGCGGGGAGACCCAGTACTTC.

The chain employs TRBV19 and TRBJ1-1, with no clear D. CDR1 and CDR2 from the germline V gene are LNHDA and SQIVND (reference sequence). V was clipped by 8 bases and J by 5 bases, with 12 bases between them. The CDR3 totals 12 residues. CDR3 nucleotides: TGTGCCAGTCAACAGAGGAGGACTGAAGCTTTCTTT. Translation: CASQQRRTEAFF.

The chain has TRBV7-6 and TRBJ2-7, with D perhaps matching TRBD2 (6 bases). The CDR3 loop spans 13 amino acids. V was clipped by 5 bases and J by 6 bases, with 14 bases between them. Germline V lookup: CDR1 SGHVS, CDR2 FNYEAQ. CDR3 in amino acids: CASSLGGNGEQYF. The CDR3 nucleotides read TGTGCCAGCAGCCTGGGAGGAAATGGCGAGCAGTACTTC.

The chain links TRBV25-1 to TRBJ2-1, with D unclear. Germline V CDR1 and CDR2: MGHDK, SYGVNS. This CDR3 contains 15 residues. V was pared by 1 base and J by 6 bases, with 13 bases between. The CDR3, as DNA: TGTGCCAGCAGTGAATGGAACGGCGGCGGCAATGAGCAGTTCTTC. Protein: CASSEWNGGGNEQFF.

This rearrangement joins TRBV7-6 to TRBJ2-7; D remains unclear. V was pared by 4 bases and J by 0 bases, with 7 bases between. Germline-derived CDR1 and CDR2 are SGHVS and FNYEAQ. This CDR3 is built from 13 residues. Here the CDR3 reads CASSSTSSYEQYF. CDR3 coding DNA: TGTGCCAGCAGCTCCACCAGCTCCTACGAGCAGTACTTC.

V and J are TRBV7-3 and TRBJ2-3, with 8 bases that match TRBD2. Germline values: CDR1 SGHTA, CDR2 FQGTGA. V was clipped by 5 bases and J by 5 bases; unmatched bases: 6. The CDR3 is 14 amino acids. The CDR3 sequence is CASSATGTRDTQYF. As DNA, the CDR3 is TGTGCCAGCAGCGCCACCGGGACTAGAGATACGCAGTATTTT.

Comments on this clone: Other nucleotide sequences in the sample specify the same CDR3. The chain is built from TRBV29-1 and TRBJ2-1, with D perhaps matching TRBD1 (6 bases). This CDR3 is 14 amino acids long. The germline V gene encodes CDR1 SQVTM and CDR2 ANQGSEA. Deletions cut 6 bases from V and 2 bases from J, with 14 bases between. CDR3: CSVSQGGAYNEQFF. CDR3 nucleotide sequence: TGCAGCGTCTCACAGGGTGGCGCCTACAATGAGCAGTTCTTC.

This clone showed up just a few times. The chain combines TRBV5-4 with TRBJ2-5, with 7 bases identical to TRBD1. CDR1 is SGHNT, CDR2 YYREEE, per germline (reference sequence). The J segment lost 4 bases and the V segment lost 6 bases, leaving 3 bases of the junction unmatched. The CDR3 runs 12 residues. The CDR3 sequence: CASNHRGETQYF. Written as DNA, the CDR3 is TGTGCCAGCAACCACAGGGGAGAGACCCAGTACTTC.

The CDR3 reads CATSRDGRRGRVTDTQYF. The CDR3 region has the DNA TGTGCCACCAGCAGAGATGGGCGGAGGGGGCGCGTCACAGATACGCAGTATTTT. V is TRBV15 and J is TRBJ2-3; possibly TRBD1 for D (7 bases). V shed 0 bases and J shed 2 bases, with 18 bases lying between them. The CDR3 has 18 residues. Germline lookup yields CDR1 LNHNV and CDR2 YYDKDF (reference sequence).

This clone has just one count. This sequence joins TRBV11-3 and TRBJ1-2; TRBD1 aligns across 7 bases. Germline CDR1 reads SGHNT; CDR2 reads YENEEA. The CDR3 sequence is 13 residues long. V lost 2 bases, J lost 10 bases, and 7 bases stayed unmatched. The CDR3 DNA is TGTGCCAGCAGCTTACAGGGGGACAAAGACTACACCTTC. This sequence encodes CASSLQGDKDYTF. The full variable domain, rest sourced from reference TRBV11-3 and TRBJ1-2, is EAGVVQSPRYKIIEKKQPVAFWCNPISGHNTLYWYLQNLGQGPELLIRYENEEAVDDSQLPKDRFSAERLKGVDSTLKIQPAELGDSAVYLCASSLQGDKDYTFGSGTRLTVV.

The chain uses TRBV24-1 and TRBJ2-3; 8 bases are shared with TRBD1. The trim removed 3 bases at V and 1 base at J, leaving 5 bases unmatched. Germline CDR1 KGHDR, CDR2 SFDVKD. There are 16 residues in the CDR3. CDR3 sequence (DNA): TGTGCCACCAGTGATCGACAGGGGAAGGGCACAGATACGCAGTATTTT. This sequence encodes CATSDRQGKGTDTQYF.